This is a list of T cell receptor beta chains from one sample in a study of blood T cell repertoires in COVID-19. Method: immunoSEQ multiplex PCR; TCRdb's copy keeps in-frame clones and lacks some. The data hold approximately 190,000 clones, with roughly 82% observed a single time. Material for sequencing was PBMCs or T cells enriched from blood (not recorded which). These receptor sequences come from a woman in her sixties with acute COVID-19. Each CDR3 is given with its conserved first and last residue. A D gene is named only where the DNA matches it firmly. The listing skips clone size in some rows; elsewhere it reads once, few, many or a size class.

cdr3_nt: TGTGCCAGCAGCCCTCGAACGGGAGTCATTAACACCGGGGAGCTGTTTTTT; cdr3_aa: CASSPRTGVINTGELFF; clone_size: -; d_call: -; j_call: TRBJ2-2; v_call: TRBV9
cdr3_nt: TGTGCCAGCAGTTTTCCCGGACAGGCGATTAAATATAGCAATCAGCCCCAGCATTTT; cdr3_aa: CASSFPGQAIKYSNQPQHF; clone_size: once; d_call: TRBD1; j_call: TRBJ1-5; v_call: TRBV27
cdr3_nt: TGTGCCAGCAGCGTTGGACTTAGCGGGAGGGGTGAGCAGTACTTC; cdr3_aa: CASSVGLSGRGEQYF; clone_size: once; d_call: TRBD2; j_call: TRBJ2-7; v_call: TRBV9
cdr3_nt: TGTGCCAGCAGCCCCTATCAAACAGATACGCAGTATTTT; cdr3_aa: CASSPYQTDTQYF; clone_size: -; d_call: -; j_call: TRBJ2-3; v_call: TRBV5-5
cdr3_nt: TGTGCCAGCAGTTTATTAGGCTGGGGGCTAGAAAATGAGCAGTTCTTC; cdr3_aa: CASSLLGWGLENEQFF; clone_size: few; d_call: -; j_call: TRBJ2-1; v_call: TRBV27
cdr3_nt: TGTGCCAGCAGCTTGGCCGGGGGCACCGGGGAGCTGTTTTTT; cdr3_aa: CASSLAGGTGELFF; clone_size: -; d_call: -; j_call: TRBJ2-2; v_call: TRBV5-4
cdr3_nt: TGTGCCAGCAGTTTGAGTCCGATGAATGAAAAACTGTTTTTT; cdr3_aa: CASSLSPMNEKLFF; clone_size: -; d_call: -; j_call: TRBJ1-4; v_call: TRBV27
cdr3_nt: TGTGCCTGGAGTGAAAAGGGGCTCTTCAATCAGCCCCAGCATTTT; cdr3_aa: CAWSEKGLFNQPQHF; clone_size: -; d_call: -; j_call: TRBJ1-5; v_call: TRBV30
cdr3_nt: TGTGCCAGCAACGAGCGGGGGCAGGGAGACTCCTACGAGCAGTACTTC; cdr3_aa: CASNERGQGDSYEQYF; clone_size: -; d_call: TRBD2; j_call: TRBJ2-7; v_call: TRBV18
cdr3_nt: TGTGCCGCCAGGGGCGAATCTAATAATTCACCCCTCCACTTT; cdr3_aa: CAARGESNNSPLHF; clone_size: -; d_call: -; j_call: TRBJ1-6; v_call: TRBV10-3
cdr3_nt: TGCGCCAGCAGCAACTCAGGGACAGGTTACAATGAGCAGTTCTTC; cdr3_aa: CASSNSGTGYNEQFF; clone_size: -; d_call: TRBD1; j_call: TRBJ2-1; v_call: TRBV5-1
cdr3_nt: TGTGCCAGCAGCTTGGCCGGGACTGGTACTAACTATGGCTACACCTTC; cdr3_aa: CASSLAGTGTNYGYTF; clone_size: -; d_call: -; j_call: TRBJ1-2; v_call: TRBV5-6
cdr3_nt: TGTGCCAGCAGTTTATCGGCATCCCTTAGCAATCAGCCCCAGCATTTT; cdr3_aa: CASSLSASLSNQPQHF; clone_size: -; d_call: -; j_call: TRBJ1-5; v_call: TRBV27
cdr3_nt: TGTGCCAGCAGCTCGATGCCAGGGGTGAATGAGCAGTTCTTC; cdr3_aa: CASSSMPGVNEQFF; clone_size: -; d_call: -; j_call: TRBJ2-1; v_call: TRBV7-2
cdr3_nt: TGTGCCAGCAGTCAGTCCCCCCTCTACTATGGCTACACCTTC; cdr3_aa: CASSQSPLYYGYTF; clone_size: -; d_call: -; j_call: TRBJ1-2; v_call: TRBV2
cdr3_nt: TGTGCCAGCAGCTCCGGAGACTACAATGAGCAGTTCTTC; cdr3_aa: CASSSGDYNEQFF; clone_size: -; d_call: -; j_call: TRBJ2-1; v_call: TRBV7-2
cdr3_nt: TGTGCCAGCAGCTTAGACAGGGATTCACCCCTCCACTTT; cdr3_aa: CASSLDRDSPLHF; clone_size: -; d_call: -; j_call: TRBJ1-6; v_call: TRBV11-3
cdr3_nt: TGTGCCAGCGCCCAGGGGGTAATGAACACTGAAGCTTTCTTT; cdr3_aa: CASAQGVMNTEAFF; clone_size: once; d_call: TRBD1; j_call: TRBJ1-1; v_call: TRBV11-2
cdr3_nt: TGTGCCAGCAGTTACGGGCTCCAGGGCCATGGCTACACCTTC; cdr3_aa: CASSYGLQGHGYTF; clone_size: -; d_call: -; j_call: TRBJ1-2; v_call: TRBV7-2
cdr3_nt: TGTGCCAGCAGCTTAGCGCCGGGAGCTGGGTTCAATGAGCAGTTCTTC; cdr3_aa: CASSLAPGAGFNEQFF; clone_size: -; d_call: -; j_call: TRBJ2-1; v_call: TRBV7-7
cdr3_nt: TGTGCCAGCAGTGAAGGTATAGGGGCCGCTGAAGCTTTCTTT; cdr3_aa: CASSEGIGAAEAFF; clone_size: -; d_call: -; j_call: TRBJ1-1; v_call: TRBV2
cdr3_nt: TGTGCCATCAGTGAGTCGGAGGTAGCCAAAAACATTCAGTACTTC; cdr3_aa: CAISESEVAKNIQYF; clone_size: -; d_call: -; j_call: TRBJ2-4; v_call: TRBV10-3
cdr3_nt: TGTGCCAGCAGTTTATTTGGGACAGACCACACAGATACGCAGTATTTT; cdr3_aa: CASSLFGTDHTDTQYF; clone_size: -; d_call: TRBD1; j_call: TRBJ2-3; v_call: TRBV28
cdr3_nt: TGTGCCAGCAGTTTTCTCAGGAACACTGAAGCTTTCTTT; cdr3_aa: CASSFLRNTEAFF; clone_size: -; d_call: -; j_call: TRBJ1-1; v_call: TRBV12-3/TRBV12-4
cdr3_nt: TGTGCCATCAGTGAGCCACCGGGACAGGGGTATGATATGAGCTACACCTTC; cdr3_aa: CAISEPPGQGYDMSYTF; clone_size: -; d_call: TRBD1; j_call: TRBJ1-2; v_call: TRBV10-3
cdr3_nt: TGTGCCAGCTCACCACCGTCCCAGGTCGGCGAAAAACTGTTTTTT; cdr3_aa: CASSPPSQVGEKLFF; clone_size: -; d_call: -; j_call: TRBJ1-4; v_call: TRBV18
cdr3_nt: TGCGCCAGCAGCTTGTATATTCGGGCGGGACTCTCCTACAATGAGCAGTTCTTC; cdr3_aa: CASSLYIRAGLSYNEQFF; clone_size: -; d_call: -; j_call: TRBJ2-1; v_call: TRBV5-1
cdr3_nt: TGTGCCAGCAACGGGAATGAGCAGTTCTTC; cdr3_aa: CASNGNEQFF; clone_size: -; d_call: -; j_call: TRBJ2-1; v_call: TRBV18
cdr3_nt: TGCGCCAGCAGGAGTTCGAGCAGACGGAGTAACACTGAAGCTTTCTTT; cdr3_aa: CASRSSSRRSNTEAFF; clone_size: few; d_call: -; j_call: TRBJ1-1; v_call: TRBV4-1
cdr3_nt: TGTGCCAGCAGTTCAGGGCCGAACACTGAAGCTTTCTTT; cdr3_aa: CASSSGPNTEAFF; clone_size: -; d_call: -; j_call: TRBJ1-1; v_call: TRBV12-3/TRBV12-4